This TCR beta chain is from a study of cytomegalovirus exposure and HLA in healthy donors. Study background: Roughly 85 million unique TCRs from HLA-typed donors were held in an early release of data.

As concerns this clone: Its antigen remains unidentified.

Regarding the study as a whole: The majority of CMV-associated TCR beta chains were reported as apparently HLA-restricted in a later analysis.

Amplification used 60 Vbeta primers and 13 Jbeta primers. Only in-frame clones appear in the TCRdb table, and some are missing; sequencing was by immunoSEQ multiplex PCR. This repertoire includes about 170,000 clones. Healthy bone marrow donors made up the donor group. CDR1 and CDR2 (germline): SGHTA, FQGTGA. The CDR3 runs to 14 residues. V was clipped by 4 bases and J by 4 bases; unmatched bases: 7. The V gene is TRBV7-3, the J gene TRBJ2-7, with 7 bases fitting TRBD1. Specimen: PBMCs. This TCR came from a woman aged 55-69 years in good health and CMV-seronegative. The CDR3 sequence: CASSSYRGEYEQYF. The CDR3 nucleotides read TGTGCCAGCAGCTCCTACAGGGGCGAGTACGAGCAGTACTTC.